This entry lists 25 T cell receptor beta chains sequenced from one sample in a study of early stage breast cancer tumors. The assay was immunoSEQ multiplex PCR, and TCRdb's table has in-frame clones only and misses some. The sample has tens of thousands of clones; 70% to 80% are singletons. The sequenced sample was blood. The receptors here all came from a person aged 25-39 years with breast cancer.

The chain combines TRBV13 with TRBJ2-7; D possibly corresponds to TRBD1 (5 bases). The CDR3 covers 18 residues. Germline CDR1 reads PRHDT; CDR2 reads FYEKMQ (reference sequence). V was trimmed by 1 base and J by 1 base, leaving 20 bases between them. Written as DNA, the CDR3 is TGTGCCAGCAGCTTAGAGGGGTGGGCTAGTAAGGGATCCTACGAGCAGTACTTC. It specifies CASSLEGWASKGSYEQYF.

The CDR3 spells CASSFKGNYGYTF. CDR3 DNA sequence: TGTGCCAGCAGTTTTAAGGGTAACTATGGCTACACCTTC. The rearrangement joins TRBV27 to TRBJ1-2, with unresolved D. The CDR3 contains 13 residues. V was trimmed by 3 bases and J by 1 base, leaving 6 bases between them. The germline gives CDR1 MNHEY, CDR2 SMNVEV (reference sequence).

The genes are TRBV7-9 and TRBJ2-5; unclear D gene. Trimming removed 0 bases at V and 6 bases at J, with 11 bases between. Looked up from germline, CDR1 is SEHNR and CDR2 is FQNEAQ (reference sequence). The CDR3 length is 14 residues. The CDR3 DNA follows: TGTGCCAGCAGCTTAGCATCTGACGCGCAGACCCAGTACTTC. Encoded protein: CASSLASDAQTQYF.

The chain links TRBV25-1 to TRBJ2-7; D is perhaps TRBD2 (5 bases). The CDR3 contains 13 residues. CDR1 and CDR2 from the germline V gene are MGHDK and SYGVNS. Trimming stripped 7 bases from V and 2 bases from J, with 12 bases between. The CDR3 reads CASTREATYEQYF. CDR3 nucleotides: TGTGCCAGCACTCGGGAAGCCACCTACGAGCAGTACTTC.

In the case of this clone: The junction departs from germline at one end; a sequencing error may be responsible. This chain joins TRBV11-2 and TRBJ2-7; 8 bases align to TRBD1. The CDR3 extends over 15 amino acids. Germline V CDR1 and CDR2: SGHAT, FQNNGV. The CDR3 DNA is TGCGCCAGCAGCCCCGGACAGGGCCAGTTTTACGAGCAGTACTTC. This codes for CASSPGQGQFYEQYF.

This clone was counted only a few times. J is TRBJ2-7 and V is TRBV6-1; D not resolved. V gave up 0 bases and J gave up 3 bases, with 9 bases separating them. The CDR3 spans 14 residues. Germline CDR1 and CDR2: MNHNS and SASEGT. The CDR3: CASSEAPSVYEQYF. The DNA of the CDR3 is TGTGCCAGCAGTGAAGCGCCCTCAGTCTACGAGCAGTACTTC.

The rearrangement links TRBV5-4 to TRBJ1-2; D might be TRBD1 (5 bases). Germline CDR1 is SGHNT and CDR2 is YYREEE (reference sequence). Trimming removed 5 bases at V and 0 bases at J, with 14 bases between. This CDR3 comprises 15 residues. The CDR3 DNA is TGTGCCAGCAGGTGGGGGGACGGGGCTAACTATGGCTACACCTTC. It codes for CASRWGDGANYGYTF. Variable domain in full (rest from reference TRBV5-4 and TRBJ1-2): ETGVTQSPTHLIKTRGQQVTLRCSSQSGHNTVSWYQQALGQGPQFIFQYYREEENGRGNFPPRFSGLQFPNYSSELNVNALELDDSALYLCASRWGDGANYGYTFGSGTRLTVV.

This chain uses TRBV4-2 with TRBJ2-7; TRBD2 agrees at 13 bases. The CDR3 totals 16 residues. Germline CDR1 LGHNA, CDR2 YNFKEQ. Trimming removed 0 bases from V and 4 bases from J; junction bases left unmatched: 3. CDR3: CASSQDTSGRGYEQYF. The DNA of the CDR3 is TGTGCCAGCAGCCAAGATACTAGCGGGAGGGGGTACGAGCAGTACTTC.

This clone was observed a handful of times. The V and J genes are TRBV6-1 and TRBJ1-2; D gene ambiguous. Germline V gene data show CDR1 as MNHNS and CDR2 as SASEGT. V lost 1 base, J lost 5 bases, and 5 bases lay in between. This CDR3 is built from 12 residues. CDR3 region: CASSEEAYGYTF. The CDR3 region has the DNA TGTGCCAGCAGTGAAGAGGCGTATGGCTACACCTTC.

The genes are TRBV6-6 and TRBJ2-1; 15 bases map to TRBD2. The CDR3 contains 15 residues. Germline loops: CDR1 MNHNY, CDR2 SVGAGI (reference sequence). Unmatched junction bases numbered 12, after V lost 7 bases and J lost 14 bases. This CDR3 reads CASTSGTSGRFREFF. The CDR3 coding sequence is TGTGCCAGCACCTCCGGGACTAGCGGGAGGTTCAGGGAGTTCTTC.

The chain couples TRBV6-5 to TRBJ2-1, with TRBD2 identical over 11 bases. V lost 0 bases, J lost 8 bases, and 6 bases stayed unmatched. The length of the CDR3 is 16 residues. Per germline, CDR1 MNHEY and CDR2 SVGAGI. The CDR3 DNA is TGTGCCAGCAGTTACTCTCCTAGCGGGAGGTTCTATGAGCAGTTCTTC. Its translation is CASSYSPSGRFYEQFF.

The chain carries TRBV6-6 and TRBJ2-1; the D is unclear. The germline CDR1 and CDR2 sequences are MNHNY and SVGAGI (reference sequence). The CDR3 covers 11 residues. V lost 6 bases and J lost 8, with 8 bases in between. The CDR3: CASSLYDEQFF. Here the CDR3 DNA reads TGTGCCAGCAGCCTGTACGATGAGCAGTTCTTC.

The chain is built from TRBV28 and TRBJ2-7; D not resolved. CDR1 MDHEN and CDR2 SYDVKM come from the germline V gene. This CDR3 is 11 amino acids long. The ends were cut back, 5 bases at V and 3 bases at J, with 5 bases in the middle. CDR3 sequence: CASSINYEQYF. CDR3 DNA: TGTGCCAGCAGTATTAACTACGAGCAGTACTTC.

The chain joins TRBV29-1 to TRBJ2-2; no firm D call. Germline lookup yields CDR1 SQVTM and CDR2 ANQGSEA. V lost 5 bases, J lost 2 bases, and 12 bases lay in between. The CDR3 is 14 amino acids. The CDR3 reads CSVPGHQNTGELFF. The CDR3, as DNA: TGCAGCGTTCCGGGTCACCAAAACACCGGGGAGCTGTTTTTT.

The V call is TRBV25-1, the J call TRBJ1-1, with D tentatively TRBD1 (6 bases). With 3 bases removed from V and 8 bases from J, the gap between germline ends came to 22 bases. Germline loops: CDR1 MGHDK, CDR2 SYGVNS. The CDR3 is 16 residues long. In DNA form, the CDR3 reads TGTGCCAGCAGTGAGAGAGGAACAGGGTTCCCCCTCGAAGCTTTCTTT. Encoded protein: CASSERGTGFPLEAFF.

This chain joins TRBV13 and TRBJ1-1; 7 bases map to TRBD1. V was clipped by 1 base and J by 3 bases; unmatched bases: 5. The CDR3 sequence is 15 residues long. Germline-derived CDR1 and CDR2 are PRHDT and FYEKMQ (reference sequence). The CDR3 reads CASSLAGRGYTEAFF. In DNA, the CDR3 is TGTGCCAGCAGCTTAGCAGGCAGGGGGTACACTGAAGCTTTCTTT.

V usage is TRBV2 and J usage is TRBJ2-1, with D uncertain. Trimming removed 8 bases at V and 7 bases at J, with 9 bases between. The germline gives CDR1 SNHLY, CDR2 FYNNEI. CDR3 length: 11 amino acids. CDR3 protein: CASGLGNEQFF. In DNA form, the CDR3 reads TGTGCCAGCGGGTTGGGGAATGAGCAGTTCTTC.

The J gene is TRBJ2-3, the V gene TRBV18; the D is unclear. The germline V gene has CDR1 KGHSH and CDR2 LQKENI. This CDR3 is built from 13 residues. V shed 6 bases and J shed 6 bases, with 13 bases lying between them. CDR3 coding DNA: TGTGCCAGCTCCTTCCGGGTTCAGGATACGCAGTATTTT. Protein: CASSFRVQDTQYF.

The gene calls are TRBV7-6 and TRBJ2-1; no reliable D call. Per germline, CDR1 SGHVS and CDR2 FNYEAQ. The CDR3 runs to 14 residues. V dropped 1 base and J dropped 5 bases, with 9 bases sitting between them. The CDR3 DNA reads TGTGCCAGCAGCTTAGATGTTTGGGACAATGAGCAGTTCTTC. It encodes CASSLDVWDNEQFF.

This clone was counted once. The junction and the germline gene differ at one end; a read error may be behind it. This chain links TRBV7-2 with TRBJ2-6; 12 bases line up with TRBD2. CDR1 and CDR2 from the germline V gene are SGHTA and FQGNSA. The CDR3 has 19 amino acids. In nucleotides, the CDR3 is TGTGCCAGCAGCAGGCGGGGACTAGCGGGTCGCTCTGGAGCCAACGTCCTGACTTTC. Its translation: CASSRRGLAGRSGANVLTF.

The chain has TRBV7-6 and TRBJ2-6, with D possibly being TRBD2 (5 bases). Germline CDR1 SGHVS, CDR2 FNYEAQ. The CDR3 consists of 16 residues. The ends were cut back, 5 bases at V and 3 bases at J, with 14 bases in the middle. In nucleotides, the CDR3 is TGTGCCAGCAGCAACGTCGGGGTTTTTGGGGCCAACGTCCTGACTTTC. It encodes CASSNVGVFGANVLTF.

The J gene is TRBJ2-6, the V gene TRBV6-4, with unresolved D. V lost 4 bases and J 0 bases, leaving 4 bases between the germline ends. The CDR3 covers 14 residues. Germline V gene sequence: CDR1 MRHNA, CDR2 SNTAGT. The chain's CDR3 is CASSGSSGANVLTF. CDR3 coding DNA: TGTGCCAGCAGTGGGAGCTCTGGGGCCAACGTCCTGACTTTC.

This clone has only one observation. The chain employs TRBV7-8 and TRBJ1-1, with a possible D match to TRBD1 (5 bases). The germline gives CDR1 SGHVS, CDR2 FQNEAQ. The V gene lost 1 base and the J gene lost 0 bases, with 15 bases spanning the gap. The CDR3 has 17 residues. The CDR3 nucleotides are TGTGCCAGCAGCTTAGTCTTTCCAGGGTTCCTGAACACTGAAGCTTTCTTT. Translated, it gives CASSLVFPGFLNTEAFF.

In this sample, this clone turned up a few times. The chain recombines TRBV9 with TRBJ2-7; 9 bases are shared with TRBD1. From germline, CDR1 is SGDLS and CDR2 YYNGEE. V shed 3 bases, J shed 4 bases, and the junction held 17 bases outside the gene matches. This CDR3 contains 18 residues. The CDR3 region has the DNA TGTGCCAGCAGCGCGGGGGACGGAACCGGGACAGGGCGGTACGAGCAGTACTTC. It yields the protein CASSAGDGTGTGRYEQYF.

The chain recombines TRBV19 with TRBJ1-2; D unresolved. The CDR3 totals 18 residues. V shed 4 bases and J shed 8 bases, with 29 bases lying between them. The V gene's germline CDR1 is LNHDA and CDR2 SQIVND (reference sequence). This CDR3 reads CASSSRKYIRLGWRGYTF. The CDR3 coding sequence is TGTGCCAGTAGTAGCCGGAAATATATACGGCTGGGGTGGAGGGGCTACACCTTC.